The 9 T cell receptor beta chains below come from one sample, sequenced in a study of blood T cells in healthy people across ages. The use of a sample-barcoded 5' primer and a J-beta primer mix characterized a second PCR of 7 to 11 cycles. One entry per CDR3 protein, called by TCRdb with MiXCR from the 5' RACE reads. The table records about 680,000 distinct CDR3 sequences, more than 40% of them present only once. Sequencing used blood. All receptors derive from an older woman in good health.

As for this clonotype: A junction end diverges from the germline sequence, so it may reflect a read error. The J gene is TRBJ2-7, the V gene TRBV3-1, with 10 bases aligning to TRBD1. The CDR3 contains 16 residues. Looked up from germline, CDR1 is LGHDT and CDR2 is YNNKEL (reference sequence). The CDR3 reads CVSSHSDRGQFYEQYF. CDR3 sequence (DNA): TGTGTCAGCAGCCACAGCGACAGGGGGCAATTCTACGAGCAGTACTTC.

The rearrangement joins TRBV4-2 to TRBJ1-1; TRBD1 might be the D (6 bases). Between the trimmed V and J ends, which lost 3 bases and 8 bases, there was a span of 10 bases. The CDR3 covers 12 residues. Germline V gene data show CDR1 as LGHNA and CDR2 as YNFKEQ. The CDR3 region has the DNA TGTGCCAGCAGCCACAGGGGTGAGGAAGCTTTCTTT. Its protein is CASSHRGEEAFF.

The J gene is TRBJ1-1, the V gene TRBV5-1; D is unclear. Trimming took off 5 bases at V and 1 base at J, with 9 bases between the two ends. The CDR3 extends over 13 amino acids. Germline loops: CDR1 SGHRS, CDR2 YFSETQ. In DNA form, the CDR3 reads TGCGCCAGCAGTAATGACGGGAACACTGAAGCTTTCTTT. It is translated as CASSNDGNTEAFF.

This clonotype came up a few times. The genes are TRBV3-1 and TRBJ2-1; D gene unclear. CDR1 and CDR2 from the germline V gene are LGHDT and YNNKEL (reference sequence). Between the trimmed V and J ends, which lost 1 base and 8 bases, there was a span of 3 bases. The CDR3 is 11 amino acids. Here the CDR3 reads CASSQVDEQFF. The CDR3 DNA reads TGTGCCAGCAGCCAAGTAGATGAGCAGTTCTTC.

In this sample, this clonotype turned up many times. This sequence joins TRBV18 and TRBJ2-5; D is possibly TRBD1 or TRBD2 (5 bases each). V lost 8 bases, J lost 2 bases, and 15 bases lay in between. This CDR3 is 14 amino acids long. CDR1 and CDR2 (germline): KGHSH, LQKENI. CDR3 amino acids: CASSPGTPQETQYF. The CDR3 DNA is TGTGCCAGCAGCCCCGGGACCCCACAAGAGACCCAGTACTTC.

The CDR3 is CASRKDRESYEQYF. The CDR3 nucleotides are TGTGCCAGCAGAAAGGACAGGGAATCGTACGAGCAGTACTTC. This chain links TRBV4-2 with TRBJ2-5; 8 positions agree with TRBD1. The J call is uncertain, as TRBJ2-7 better fits the DNA end. The CDR3 spans 14 residues. Per germline, CDR1 LGHNA and CDR2 YNFKEQ.

This clonotype turned up a few times. This sequence joins TRBV29-1 and TRBJ2-7; D might be TRBD2 (7 bases). The CDR3 totals 13 residues. Trimming removed 6 bases from V and 0 bases from J, with 12 bases in between. From germline, CDR1 is SQVTM and CDR2 ANQGSEA. CDR3 coding DNA: TGCAGCGTGAGGGGGACTATCTCCTACGAGCAGTACTTC. Translated: CSVRGTISYEQYF.

This chain connects TRBV7-9 to TRBJ2-1, with TRBD2 identical over 13 bases. The CDR3 runs 17 residues. The germline CDR1 and CDR2 sequences are SEHNR and FQNEAQ (reference sequence). Germline trimming cut 1 base from V and 3 bases from J; bases unmatched to any gene: 3. CDR3 protein: CASSLGGTSGNYNEQFF. In nucleotides, the CDR3 is TGTGCCAGCAGCTTAGGAGGGACTAGCGGGAACTACAATGAGCAGTTCTTC.

The chain couples TRBV12-3 or TRBV12-4 to TRBJ1-5; D is undetermined. This CDR3 comprises 12 residues. The V and J ends lost 3 bases and 9 bases respectively, with 9 bases between them. This CDR3 reads CASSFPDRPQHF. The CDR3 region has the DNA TGTGCCAGCAGTTTCCCCGATCGGCCCCAGCATTTT.